One T cell receptor beta chain is described in this entry. Its antigen is undetermined. Blood replicates held 0.5 ug DNA, tumor or normal breast about 1.5 ug, two each. The assay was immunoSEQ multiplex PCR, and TCRdb's table has in-frame clones only and misses some. The profile shows under 45,000 clones, about 78% of them singletons. The sample is drawn from a study of early stage breast cancer tumors. Study outcomes and limitations: Compared with adjacent normal breast, tumors showed about 2.5-fold denser, more clonal T cells. Commonly generated sequences made up most enriched TCRB sequences shared between patients.

CDR3 length: 16 amino acids. Germline CDR1 and CDR2: SEHNR and FQNEAQ (reference sequence). Unmatched junction bases numbered 5, after V lost 1 base and J lost 0 bases. The V gene is TRBV7-9, the J gene TRBJ2-7; 8 bases map to TRBD1. This receptor was identified in a person aged 45 to 60 with breast cancer. The specimen sequenced was blood. CDR3 nucleotides: TGTGCCAGCAGCTTAGGGGGACAGGTCTTCTCCTACGAGCAGTACTTC. Protein product: CASSLGGQVFSYEQYF.